This TCR beta chain emerged from a study of blood T cell repertoires in COVID-19. Overall study: Sources were T cells, B-cell-depleted T cells, or PBMCs; the material itself was cDNA or gDNA.

This CDR3 region has 14 residues. V shed 8 bases and J 5 bases; nucleotides not matched to a gene: 6. The germline CDR1 and CDR2 sequences are LNHDA and SQIVND (reference sequence). This clone was observed a single time. Original analysis: It was from reference gene primer amplification that nucleated cell counts were estimated. Here immunoSEQ multiplex PCR was the method, and the copy in TCRdb shows in-frame clones only, minus some. The D gene and trimming were derived from the DNA, and the V and J assignments and clone size from that table. The table has under 250,000 clones, 65% to 90% seen once; the top ten hold approximately 5.1%.

V and J are TRBV19 and TRBJ2-5; 12 nucleotides match TRBD2. This sequence was found in a man between 50 and 59 years old with COVID-19, enrolled during active disease. Sequenced material: peripheral blood. The CDR3 here is CASALAGGPETQYF. For the CDR3, the DNA is TGTGCCAGTGCCCTAGCGGGGGGGCCTGAGACCCAGTACTTC.